This TCR beta chain was sequenced for a study of control samples from healthy donors and cancer patients. CDR1 and CDR2 from the germline V gene are SEHNR and FQNEAQ (reference sequence). Losses at the gene ends were 5 bases for V and 6 bases for J; bases not matched to a gene: 0. The length of the CDR3 is 12 residues. Using immunoSEQ multiplex PCR, the repertoire was profiled, and TCRdb retains in-frame clones only, with some absent. The sample includes 80,000 or so clones, approximately 92% of them seen just once. This chain joins TRBV7-9 and TRBJ2-2; TRBD1 aligns across 7 bases. Sequenced sample: blood. The sequence was obtained from a woman aged 55-70 years in good health. CDR3 nucleotide sequence: TGTGCCAGCAGCGACAGGGCCGGGGAGCTGTTTTTT. Amino acid sequence: CASSDRAGELFF.